Reported below is one T cell receptor beta chain. Antigen specificity is unknown. The CDR3 sequence is 15 residues long. Trimming shortened V by 3 bases and J by 0 bases, and 9 bases separated the two germline ends. Per germline, CDR1 SGHTA and CDR2 FQGNSA. The data were produced by immunoSEQ multiplex PCR, yet TCRdb's version contains in-frame clones alone and is incomplete. The sample carries 70,000 to 95,000 clones, over 85% recorded once. This record belongs to a study of identifying expanded T cells in peripheral blood. Points from the study as a whole: Differentially abundant clones: around 1.2 between replicates, 15 to 17 at about two weeks, around 20 at four. Two-week clone count variance significantly increased as total template count grew.

During the collection period, no donor immune events like infections were recorded. The sequenced sample consisted of blood. The chain carries TRBV7-2 and TRBJ1-3; D gene uncertain. The source of this sequence is a person aged 18 to 70 in good health. The CDR3 spells CASSLDGASGNTIYF. CDR3 nucleotide sequence: TGTGCCAGCAGCTTGGACGGTGCCTCTGGAAACACCATATATTTT.